The entry below describes one T cell receptor (beta chain). Amplified TCR beta CDR3 regions came from RNA transcripts. HTBI primers were the set used in a first-round RT-PCR of the TCR CDR3. Each CDR3 protein gets one entry after TCRdb re-called the multiplex PCR reads with MiXCR. The sample consists of 500,000 to 650,000 distinct CDR3 sequences, about 20% of them appearing once. This entry belongs to a study of T cells in Graves' hyperthyroidism and ophthalmopathy. The ends lost 7 bases at V and 11 bases at J; junction bases unmatched: 6. Germline loops: CDR1 SGHRS, CDR2 YFSETQ. This CDR3 is 11 amino acids long. Uncontrolled infection, other autoimmune disease, pregnancy or lactation led to exclusion.

Sample: blood. This chain uses TRBV5-1 with TRBJ2-1; TRBD1 agrees at 7 bases. The receptor was derived from a man between 40 and 49 years old with Graves' ophthalmopathy. CDR3 DNA: TGCGCCAGCCATCAGGGGGAGAAGCAGTTCTTC. Its translation is CASHQGEKQFF.